These T cell receptor beta chains were read from a single sample in a study of cytomegalovirus exposure and HLA in healthy donors. Clones were sequenced by immunoSEQ multiplex PCR, and TCRdb holds only the in-frame ones, with some missing. The table lists roughly 300,000 clones, 80% to 90% of them singletons. Sequencing input: PBMCs. The source of these receptors is a man aged 40-55 years in good health and CMV-seropositive. Both conserved end residues are part of each CDR3. The D gene is left open where the match is weak. Part of the rows lack a size; the others show once, few, many or a class for expanded clones.

>TRBV5-1|TRBD1|TRBJ1-1|NA
CASRREGANTEAFF
TGCGCCAGCCGCCGGGAGGGGGCAAACACTGAAGCTTTCTTT
>TRBV30|NA|TRBJ2-2|NA
CAWSEGGGRAGELFF
TGTGCCTGGAGTGAGGGGGGAGGGCGCGCCGGGGAGCTGTTTTTT
>TRBV27|TRBD1|TRBJ2-2|once
CASSGTDNTGELFF
TGTGCCAGCAGTGGGACAGATAACACCGGGGAGCTGTTTTTT
>TRBV28|TRBD1|TRBJ1-2|NA
CASTNDRGVNGYTF
TGTGCCAGCACAAACGACAGGGGAGTCAATGGCTACACCTTC
>TRBV27|TRBD2|TRBJ2-7|NA
CASSMSGSSYEQYF
TGTGCCAGCAGTATGAGCGGGAGCTCCTACGAGCAGTACTTC
>TRBV7-3|NA|TRBJ2-3|NA
CASSIIPTDTQYF
TGTGCCAGCAGCATTATTCCCACAGATACGCAGTATTTT
>TRBV7-3|NA|TRBJ2-2|NA
CASSFGAGETGELFF
TGTGCCAGCAGCTTCGGCGCAGGGGAGACCGGGGAGCTGTTTTTT
>TRBV30|TRBD1|TRBJ1-1|few
CAWSDPYRGGTEAFF
TGTGCCTGGAGCGATCCTTACAGGGGAGGCACTGAAGCTTTCTTT
>TRBV10-2|NA|TRBJ1-1|few
CASSETQGPNTEAFF
TGCGCCAGCAGTGAGACCCAGGGTCCCAACACTGAAGCTTTCTTT
>TRBV6-1|NA|TRBJ1-5|NA
CASLTDRRNQPQHF
TGTGCCAGCCTTACAGACAGGAGAAATCAGCCCCAGCATTTT